This T cell receptor beta chain was obtained from a study of T cells in Graves' hyperthyroidism and ophthalmopathy. Points from the study as a whole: A median approximately 6.5 months before onset, the model predicted ophthalmopathy.

TCR beta CDR3 regions were amplified from RNA. RT-PCR in the first round (using the HTBI primer set) targeted the TCR CDR3. TCRdb ran MiXCR on the multiplex PCR reads and lists one entry per CDR3 protein. The data contain 750,000 to 900,000 distinct CDR3 sequences, roughly 37% of them singletons. In regard to this clonotype: What it binds is unknown. One end of the junction does not line up with germline, which may come from a read error.

Thyroid ultrasound, orbital computed tomography, clinical symptoms, and serum thyroxine and TRAb underpinned diagnoses. The CDR3 is made up of 12 amino acids. CDR1 is SGHRS and CDR2 is YFSETQ in the germline V gene. The source material was blood. This sequence joins TRBV5-1 and TRBJ1-1, with TRBD1 as a possible D gene (5 bases). This TCR came from a young man with Graves' hyperthyroidism. CDR3 amino acids: CANSVRGTEAFF. For the CDR3, the DNA is TGCGCCAACAGCGTAAGGGGCACTGAAGCTTTCTTT.